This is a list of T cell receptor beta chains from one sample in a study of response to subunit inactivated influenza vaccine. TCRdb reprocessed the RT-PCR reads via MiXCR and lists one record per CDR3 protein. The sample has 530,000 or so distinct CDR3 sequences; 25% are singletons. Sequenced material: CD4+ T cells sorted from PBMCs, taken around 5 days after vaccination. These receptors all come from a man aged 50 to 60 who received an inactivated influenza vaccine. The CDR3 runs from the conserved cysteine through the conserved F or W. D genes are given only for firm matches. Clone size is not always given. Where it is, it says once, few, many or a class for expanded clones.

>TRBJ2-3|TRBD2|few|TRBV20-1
TGCAGTGCTAGAAAAAGGACTAGCGGGAGTTATACGCAGTATTTT
CSARKRTSGSYTQYF
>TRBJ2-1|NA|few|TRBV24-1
TGTGCCACCAGTGAGTTAGGGGAGAGGCAGTTCTTC
CATSELGERQFF
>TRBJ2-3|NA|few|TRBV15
TGTGCCACCAGCAGAGATCGCGCTACGCAGTATTTT
CATSRDRATQYF
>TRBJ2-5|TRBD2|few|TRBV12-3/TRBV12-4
TGTGCCAGCAGTCCCCGTCTAGCGGGAGGGGAAGAGACCCAGTACTTC
CASSPRLAGGEETQYF
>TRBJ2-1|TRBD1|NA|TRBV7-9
TGTGCCAGCAGCCCAGGACAGGGAAGGTCCTACAATGAGCAGTTCTTC
CASSPGQGRSYNEQFF
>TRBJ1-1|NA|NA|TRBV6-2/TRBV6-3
TGTGCCAGCAGTTTCGACAGGTTTACTGAAGCTTTCTTT
CASSFDRFTEAFF
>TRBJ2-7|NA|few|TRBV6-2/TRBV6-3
TGTGCCAGCAACCGCGGTAAGGCAGCTTACGAGCAGTACTTC
CASNRGKAAYEQYF
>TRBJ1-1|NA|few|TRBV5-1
TGCGCCAGCAGCTCTCAGGGGAGCACTGAAGCTTTCTTT
CASSSQGSTEAFF
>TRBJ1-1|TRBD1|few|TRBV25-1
TGTGCCAGCAGTGTTACAGGGGAGAAGGAAGCTTTCTTT
CASSVTGEKEAFF
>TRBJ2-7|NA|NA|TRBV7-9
TGTGCCAGCAGCTTTTTGGTGGGGGTCGAGCAGTACTTC
CASSFLVGVEQYF
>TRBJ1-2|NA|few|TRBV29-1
TGCAGCGTTGATGAGGATGGCTACACCTTC
CSVDEDGYTF
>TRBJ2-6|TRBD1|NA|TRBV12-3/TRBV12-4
TGTGCCAGCAGTCCGGACAGGGCCTATGGGGCCAACGTCCTGACTTTC
CASSPDRAYGANVLTF
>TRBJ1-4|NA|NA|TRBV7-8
TGTGCCAGCAGCCTTAGATCAGGGATTGGTGAAAAACTGTTTTTT
CASSLRSGIGEKLFF
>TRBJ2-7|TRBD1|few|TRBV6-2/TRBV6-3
TGTGCCAGCAGACCGGGACAGGGGGCCCTAAGGTACGAGCAGTACTTC
CASRPGQGALRYEQYF
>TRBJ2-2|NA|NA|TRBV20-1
TGCAGTGCTCCCTGGGGCGGGAACACCGGGGAGCTGTTTTTT
CSAPWGGNTGELFF
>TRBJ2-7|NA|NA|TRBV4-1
TGCGCCAGCAGCCAAGCCCCTACAGGCTTCTCCTACGAGCAGTACTTC
CASSQAPTGFSYEQYF
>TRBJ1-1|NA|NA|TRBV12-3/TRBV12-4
TGTGCCAGCAGCCCCGCGGGGATCGTGAACACTGAAGCTTTCTTT
CASSPAGIVNTEAFF
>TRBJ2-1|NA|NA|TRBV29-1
TGCAGCGTTGCCGGCCGCTCCTACAATGAGCAGTTCTTC
CSVAGRSYNEQFF
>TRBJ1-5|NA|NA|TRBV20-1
TGCAGTGCTAGAGATGGTCAGGGGATGGTTCAGCCCCAGCATTTT
CSARDGQGMVQPQHF
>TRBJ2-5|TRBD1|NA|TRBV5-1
TGCGCCAGCAAGGAACAGGGGGCGCATGAGACCCAGTACTTC
CASKEQGAHETQYF
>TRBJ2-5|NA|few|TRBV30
TGTGCCTGGAGCCGTGGGTTACAAGAGACCCAGTACTTC
CAWSRGLQETQYF
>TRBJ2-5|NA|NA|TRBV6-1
TGTGCCAGCGCCCGGGATTCTAAAGAGACCCAGTACTTC
CASARDSKETQYF
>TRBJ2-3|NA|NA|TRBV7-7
TGTGCCAGCAGCTCTAGTCTTAGCACAGATACGCAGTATTTT
CASSSSLSTDTQYF
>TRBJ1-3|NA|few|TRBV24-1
TGTGCCACCAGTGACCCCCGTGGGTCTGGAAACACCATATATTTT
CATSDPRGSGNTIYF
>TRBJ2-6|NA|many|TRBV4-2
TGTGCCAGCAGCCAAGAGCTAGCTAGGGCCAACGTCCTGACTTTC
CASSQELARANVLTF
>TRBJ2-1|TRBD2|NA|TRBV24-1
TGTGCCACCGGGACTAGCGGGTTCTATGAGCAGTTCTTT
CATGTSGFYEQFF
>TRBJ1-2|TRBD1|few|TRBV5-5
TGTGCCAGCAGCACCGGACAGGCAACCAGTGGCTACACCTTC
CASSTGQATSGYTF
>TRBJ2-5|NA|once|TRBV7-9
TGTGCCAGCAGCAAAGCTCTATTAGCCCAAGAGACCCAGTACTTC
CASSKALLAQETQYF
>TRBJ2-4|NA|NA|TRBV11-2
TGTGCCAGCAGATCCAGTCAAACAAACATTCAGTACTTC
CASRSSQTNIQYF
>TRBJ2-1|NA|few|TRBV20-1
TGCAGTGCTAGTCCCGCCGACCCCAAATCGATCAATGAGCAGTTCTTC
CSASPADPKSINEQFF
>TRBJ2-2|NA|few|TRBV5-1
TGCGCCAGCGGATCCGCGACAGGAAAAGCGAACACCGGGGAGCTGTTTTTT
CASGSATGKANTGELFF
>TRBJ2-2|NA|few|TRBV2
TGTGCCAGCGCGAGGGAGGCCGGGGAGCTGTTTTTT
CASAREAGELFF
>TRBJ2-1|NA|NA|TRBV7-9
TGTGCCAGCAGCTTAGTGCAGGGTCGGGAGCAGTTCTTC
CASSLVQGREQFF
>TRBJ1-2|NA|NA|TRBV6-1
TGTGCCAGCAGAGCCTTTACAAACTATGGCTACACCTTC
CASRAFTNYGYTF
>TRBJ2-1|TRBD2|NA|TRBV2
TGTGCCAGCCTGGTGAACGGGGGGGCGGGGAATGAGCAGTTCTTC
CASLVNGGAGNEQFF
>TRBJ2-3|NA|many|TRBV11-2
TGTGCCAGCAGCTTAGGGATCTGGACAGATACGCAGTATTTT
CASSLGIWTDTQYF